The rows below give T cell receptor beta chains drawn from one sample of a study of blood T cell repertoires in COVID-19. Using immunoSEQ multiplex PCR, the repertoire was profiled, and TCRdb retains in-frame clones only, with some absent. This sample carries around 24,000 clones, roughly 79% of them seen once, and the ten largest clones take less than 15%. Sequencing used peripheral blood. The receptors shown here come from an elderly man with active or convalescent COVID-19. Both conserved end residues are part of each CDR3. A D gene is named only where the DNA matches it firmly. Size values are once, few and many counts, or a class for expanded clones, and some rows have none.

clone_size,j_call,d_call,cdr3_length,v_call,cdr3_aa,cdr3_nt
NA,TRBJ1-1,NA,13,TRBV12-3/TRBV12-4,CASSFLRNTEAFF,TGTGCCAGCAGTTTTCTAAGGAACACTGAAGCTTTCTTT
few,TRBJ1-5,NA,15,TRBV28,CASSFSGVSNQPQHF,TGTGCCAGCAGTTTTTCCGGGGTGAGCAATCAGCCCCAGCATTTT
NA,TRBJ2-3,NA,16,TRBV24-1,CATSDFGRTSTDTQYF,TGTGCCACCAGTGATTTCGGCAGGACTAGCACAGATACGCAGTATTTT
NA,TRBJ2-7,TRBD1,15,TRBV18,CASSLRQGPFYEQYF,TGTGCCAGCTCACTGCGACAGGGGCCGTTCTACGAGCAGTACTTC
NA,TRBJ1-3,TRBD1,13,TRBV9,CASSPPTGYTIYF,TGTGCCAGCAGCCCCCCGACAGGGTACACCATATATTTT
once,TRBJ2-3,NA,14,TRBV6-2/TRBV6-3,CASSYSLVTDTQYF,TGTGCCAGCAGTTACAGTCTAGTCACAGATACGCAGTATTTT
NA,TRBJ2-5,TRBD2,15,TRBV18,CASSRVAGGQETQYF,TGTGCCAGCTCACGCGTAGCGGGGGGCCAAGAGACCCAGTACTTC
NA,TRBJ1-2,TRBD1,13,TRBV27,CASSPRQGRGYTF,TGTGCCAGCAGTCCCCGACAGGGTCGAGGCTACACCTTC
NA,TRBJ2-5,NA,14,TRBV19,CASSISAAEETQYF,TGTGCCAGTAGTATTTCGGCGGCCGAAGAGACCCAGTACTTC
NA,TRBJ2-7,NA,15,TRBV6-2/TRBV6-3,CASSFPQGPSYEQYF,TGTGCCAGCAGTTTCCCCCAGGGGCCCTCCTACGAGCAGTACTTC
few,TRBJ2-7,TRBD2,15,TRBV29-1,CSVEWGSGRGYEQYF,TGCAGCGTTGAATGGGGGAGCGGGAGAGGTTACGAGCAGTACTTC
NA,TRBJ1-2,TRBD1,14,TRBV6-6,CASIGGTTSYGYTF,TGTGCCAGCATAGGGGGCACTACCTCTTATGGCTACACCTTC
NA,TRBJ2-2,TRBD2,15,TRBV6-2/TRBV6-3,CASSRTSGRTGELFF,TGTGCCAGCAGCCGGACTAGCGGGAGAACCGGGGAGCTGTTTTTT
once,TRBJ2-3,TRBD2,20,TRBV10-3,CAISNVGRGALPTPRDTQYF,TGTGCCATCAGTAACGTTGGGCGGGGGGCCCTCCCAACGCCTAGGGATACGCAGTATTTT
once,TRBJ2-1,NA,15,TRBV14,CASSQDRGSASEQFF,TGTGCCAGCAGCCAAGATCGGGGGTCAGCGAGTGAGCAGTTCTTC
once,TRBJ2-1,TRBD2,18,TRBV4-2,CASSQDSISGIGYNEQFF,TGTGCCAGCAGCCAAGATTCAATAAGCGGGATAGGCTACAATGAGCAGTTCTTC
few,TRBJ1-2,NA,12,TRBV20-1,CSASQSGVGYTF,TGCAGTGCTAGTCAATCAGGGGTAGGCTACACCTTC
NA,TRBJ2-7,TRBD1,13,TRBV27,CASSLWTGYEQYF,TGTGCCAGCAGTTTATGGACAGGGTACGAGCAGTACTTC
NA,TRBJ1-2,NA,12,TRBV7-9,CASTYSNYGYTF,TGTGCCAGCACCTACAGTAACTATGGCTACACCTTC
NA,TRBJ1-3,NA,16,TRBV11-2,CASSLGTANSGNTIYF,TGTGCCAGCAGCTTAGGGACAGCGAACTCTGGAAACACCATATATTTT
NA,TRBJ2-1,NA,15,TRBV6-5,CASSPRGDIYNEQFF,TGTGCCAGCTCCCCCAGGGGGGACATTTACAATGAGCAGTTCTTC
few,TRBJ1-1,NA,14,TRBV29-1,CSVGLWGVDTEAFF,TGCAGCGTTGGTTTGTGGGGGGTGGACACTGAAGCTTTCTTT
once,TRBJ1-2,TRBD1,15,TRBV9,CASSVADREFGGYTF,TGTGCCAGCAGCGTGGCGGACAGGGAGTTCGGCGGCTACACCTTC
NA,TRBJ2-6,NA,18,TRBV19,CASRSPGQRASGANVLTF,TGTGCCAGTAGATCCCCGGGGCAGCGGGCCTCTGGGGCCAACGTCCTGACTTTC
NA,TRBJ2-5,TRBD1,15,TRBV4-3,CASSQEGGRQETQYF,TGCGCCAGCAGCCAAGAAGGGGGCAGACAAGAGACCCAGTACTTC
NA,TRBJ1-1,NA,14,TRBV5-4,CASSLAGRGSEAFF,TGTGCCAGCAGCTTGGCCGGGAGGGGGAGTGAAGCTTTCTTT
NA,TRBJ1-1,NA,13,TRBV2,CASISGVNTEAFF,TGTGCCAGCATTTCGGGAGTGAACACTGAAGCTTTCTTT
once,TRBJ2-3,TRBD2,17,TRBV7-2,CASSLTSGGAGGDTQYF,TGTGCCAGCAGCTTAACTAGCGGGGGGGCCGGAGGAGATACGCAGTATTTT
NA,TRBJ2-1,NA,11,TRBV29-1,CSVKQGYEQFF,TGCAGCGTTAAACAGGGCTATGAGCAGTTCTTC
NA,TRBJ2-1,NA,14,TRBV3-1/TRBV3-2,CASSPRRVQGEQFF,TGTGCCAGCAGCCCCAGGAGAGTACAGGGTGAGCAGTTCTTC
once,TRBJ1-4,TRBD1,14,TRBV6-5,CASSRDRGREKLFF,TGTGCCAGCAGTCGTGACAGGGGTCGAGAAAAACTGTTTTTT
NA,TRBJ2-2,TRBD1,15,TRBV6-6,CASSDRGLGTGELFF,TGTGCCAGCAGTGACAGGGGGCTAGGCACCGGGGAGCTGTTTTTT
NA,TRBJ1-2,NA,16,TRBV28,CASSQHPAGLDYGYTF,TGTGCCAGCAGCCAACATCCTGCAGGATTGGACTATGGCTACACCTTC
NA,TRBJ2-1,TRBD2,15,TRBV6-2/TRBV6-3,CASSYVLAENNEQFF,TGTGCCAGCAGTTACGTTCTAGCGGAGAACAATGAGCAGTTCTTC
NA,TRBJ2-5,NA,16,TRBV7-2,CASSPRVLGGGETQYF,TGTGCCAGCAGCCCAAGAGTATTAGGGGGAGGGGAGACCCAGTACTTC
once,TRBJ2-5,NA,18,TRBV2,CASSEALRGLRVRETQYF,TGTGCCAGCAGTGAAGCGCTTCGAGGGCTGAGGGTACGCGAGACCCAGTACTTC
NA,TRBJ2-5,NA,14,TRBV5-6,CASSLELARETQYF,TGTGCCAGCAGCTTGGAACTAGCCCGAGAGACCCAGTACTTC
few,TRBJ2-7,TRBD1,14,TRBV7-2,CASSPGTGYYEQYF,TGTGCCAGCAGCCCAGGGACAGGATACTACGAGCAGTACTTC
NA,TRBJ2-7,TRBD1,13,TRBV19,CASRVQGAREQYF,TGTGCCAGTAGGGTGCAGGGGGCGCGGGAGCAGTACTTC
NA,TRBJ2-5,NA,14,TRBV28,CASSDSQMIETQYF,TGTGCCAGCAGCGACAGCCAGATGATAGAGACCCAGTACTTC